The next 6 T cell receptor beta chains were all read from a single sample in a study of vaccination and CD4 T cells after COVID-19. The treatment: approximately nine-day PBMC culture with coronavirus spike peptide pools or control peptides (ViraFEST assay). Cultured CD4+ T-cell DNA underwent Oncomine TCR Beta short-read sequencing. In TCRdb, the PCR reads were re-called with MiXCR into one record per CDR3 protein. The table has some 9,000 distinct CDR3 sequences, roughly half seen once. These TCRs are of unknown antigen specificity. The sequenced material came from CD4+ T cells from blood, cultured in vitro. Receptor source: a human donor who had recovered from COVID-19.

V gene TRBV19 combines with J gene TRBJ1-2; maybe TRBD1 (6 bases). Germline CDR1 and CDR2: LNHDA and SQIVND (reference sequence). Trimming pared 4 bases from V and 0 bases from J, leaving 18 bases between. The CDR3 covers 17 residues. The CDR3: CASSRGGSSSANYGYTF. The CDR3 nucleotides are TGTGCCAGTAGTAGAGGGGGGTCCTCCTCCGCTAACTATGGCTACACCTTC.

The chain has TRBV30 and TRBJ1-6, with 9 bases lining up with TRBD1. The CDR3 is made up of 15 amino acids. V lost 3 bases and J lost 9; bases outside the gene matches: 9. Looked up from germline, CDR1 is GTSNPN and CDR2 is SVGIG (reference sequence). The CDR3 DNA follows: TGTGCCTGGAGGGGGGACAGGGTCACCATTTCACCCCTCCACTTT. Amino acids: CAWRGDRVTISPLHF.

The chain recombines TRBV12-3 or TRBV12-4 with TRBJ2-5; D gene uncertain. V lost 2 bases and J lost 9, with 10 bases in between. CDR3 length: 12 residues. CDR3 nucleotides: TGTGCCAGCAGTTTAAACTCCCAGGCCCAGTACTTC. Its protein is CASSLNSQAQYF.

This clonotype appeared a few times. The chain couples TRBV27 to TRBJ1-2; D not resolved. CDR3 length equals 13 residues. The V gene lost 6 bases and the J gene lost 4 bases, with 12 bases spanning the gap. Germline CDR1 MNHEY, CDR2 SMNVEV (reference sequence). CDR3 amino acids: CASSPRPLYGYTF. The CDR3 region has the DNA TGTGCCAGCAGCCCTAGGCCCCTCTATGGCTACACCTTC.

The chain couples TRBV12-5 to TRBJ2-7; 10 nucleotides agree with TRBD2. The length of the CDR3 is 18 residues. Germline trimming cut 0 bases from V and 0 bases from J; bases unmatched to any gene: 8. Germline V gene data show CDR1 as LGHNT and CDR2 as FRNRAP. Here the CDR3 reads CASGLVLGSGGPSYEQYF. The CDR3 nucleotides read TGTGCTAGTGGTTTGGTACTTGGTAGCGGGGGGCCCTCCTACGAGCAGTACTTC.

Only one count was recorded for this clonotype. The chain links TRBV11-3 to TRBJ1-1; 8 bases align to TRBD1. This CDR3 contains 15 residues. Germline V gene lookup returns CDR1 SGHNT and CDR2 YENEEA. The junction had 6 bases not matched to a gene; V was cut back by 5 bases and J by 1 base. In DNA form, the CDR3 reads TGTGCCAGCAGCCAATTCGGGACAGGGAACACTGAAGCTTTCTTT. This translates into CASSQFGTGNTEAFF.